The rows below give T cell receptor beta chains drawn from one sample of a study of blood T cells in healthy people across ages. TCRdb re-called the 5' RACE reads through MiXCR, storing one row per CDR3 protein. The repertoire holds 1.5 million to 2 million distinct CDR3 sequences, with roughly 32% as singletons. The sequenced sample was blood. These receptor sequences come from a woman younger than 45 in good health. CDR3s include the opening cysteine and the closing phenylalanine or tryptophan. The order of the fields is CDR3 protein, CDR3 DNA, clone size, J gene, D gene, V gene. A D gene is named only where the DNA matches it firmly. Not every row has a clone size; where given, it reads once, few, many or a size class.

CASSLGLWNEQFF | TGTGCCAGCAGTCTCGGACTTTGGAATGAGCAGTTCTTC | - | TRBJ2-1 | - | TRBV12-3/TRBV12-4
CASSAQLAGGGYEQYF | TGTGCCAGCAGCGCTCAACTAGCGGGAGGGGGTTACGAGCAGTACTTC | few | TRBJ2-7 | TRBD2 | TRBV11-1
CASSLRTGSGFGEQFF | TGCGCCAGCAGCTTGCGAACGGGCTCAGGGTTTGGGGAGCAGTTCTTC | - | TRBJ2-1 | - | TRBV5-1
CASSRGAESFYEQYF | TGCGCCAGCAGTCGGGGAGCGGAGAGCTTCTACGAGCAGTACTTC | few | TRBJ2-7 | - | TRBV4-1
CSVEGTEPYEQYF | TGCAGCGTTGAAGGGACAGAACCCTACGAGCAGTACTTC | many | TRBJ2-7 | - | TRBV29-1
CSAESGGDRETQYF | TGCAGTGCCGAGAGCGGGGGGGATAGGGAGACCCAGTACTTC | few | TRBJ2-5 | TRBD2 | TRBV20-1
CASSQEEAESQYF | TGCGCCAGCAGCCAAGAAGAGGCCGAGTCCCAGTACTTC | - | TRBJ2-5 | - | TRBV4-1
CASSFQAGVTETQYF | TGTGCCAGCAGCTTCCAAGCGGGAGTCACGGAGACCCAGTACTTC | few | TRBJ2-5 | TRBD2 | TRBV7-2
CASSEREGRGYEQYF | TGTGCCAGCAGTGAAAGGGAGGGTAGGGGCTACGAGCAGTACTTC | - | TRBJ2-7 | TRBD2 | TRBV2
CASSLSGRTSTETQYF | TGTGCCAGCAGTCTGAGCGGGAGGACGAGCACAGAAACGCAGTATTTT | - | TRBJ2-3 | TRBD2 | TRBV6-5
CASTWGLAPRQQYF | TGTGCCAGCACCTGGGGACTAGCGCCCCGGCAGCAGTACTTC | few | TRBJ2-7 | TRBD2 | TRBV5-5
CASRRTGALSSYNEQFF | TGTGCCAGCAGGAGGACAGGGGCCCTGAGCTCCTACAATGAGCAGTTCTTC | - | TRBJ2-1 | TRBD1 | TRBV12-3/TRBV12-4
CSASLGGTSAFF | TGCAGTGCTAGCTTAGGCGGGACGTCGGCTTTCTTT | - | TRBJ1-1 | - | TRBV20-1
CASSLRPDSYEQYF | TGTGCCAGCAGCTTACGTCCTGACTCCTACGAGCAGTACTTC | - | TRBJ2-7 | - | TRBV11-1
CASTSVGSLGETQYF | TGTGCCAGCACCTCCGTAGGCAGCCTCGGGGAGACCCAGTACTTC | few | TRBJ2-5 | - | TRBV28
CASSPRNGQFF | TGTGCCAGCAGCCCTAGGAACGGGCAGTTCTTC | - | TRBJ2-1 | - | TRBV7-3
CTSCSGQLLGDTQYF | TGTACCAGCTGCTCGGGACAGCTCCTCGGGGATACGCAGTATTTT | once | TRBJ2-3 | TRBD1 | TRBV11-2